This entry describes one TCR beta chain. This sample stems from a study of cytotoxic CD8 clonotypes in ibrutinib-treated CLL. Libraries were prepared by immunoSEQ multiplex PCR; TCRdb keeps only in-frame clonotypes and omits some of them. The table records around 25,000 clones, 55% to 70% of them present only once. The CDR3 totals 13 residues. Germline V gives CDR1 SGDLS, CDR2 YYNGEE. Trimming shortened V by 4 bases and J by 0 bases, and 7 bases separated the two germline ends. The sequences come from PBMCs, collected at disease progression, from a patient treated with ibrutinib. The receptor's source is a human donor with chronic lymphocytic leukemia. The gene calls are TRBV9 and TRBJ1-2; D unclear. The CDR3 DNA sequence: TGTGCCAGCAGCTTAACACCTAACTATGGCTACACCTTC. Amino acids: CASSLTPNYGYTF.